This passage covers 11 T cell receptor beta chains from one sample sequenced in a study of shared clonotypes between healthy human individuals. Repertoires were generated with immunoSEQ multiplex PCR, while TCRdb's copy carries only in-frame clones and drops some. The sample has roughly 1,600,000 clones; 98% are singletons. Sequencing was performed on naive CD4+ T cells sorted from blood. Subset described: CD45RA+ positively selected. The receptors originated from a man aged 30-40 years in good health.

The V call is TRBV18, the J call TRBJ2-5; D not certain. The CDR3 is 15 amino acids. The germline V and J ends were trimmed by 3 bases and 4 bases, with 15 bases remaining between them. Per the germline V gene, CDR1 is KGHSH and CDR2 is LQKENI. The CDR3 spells CASSPDWPLGETQYF. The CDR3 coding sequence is TGTGCCAGCTCACCCGACTGGCCCCTTGGAGAGACCCAGTACTTC.

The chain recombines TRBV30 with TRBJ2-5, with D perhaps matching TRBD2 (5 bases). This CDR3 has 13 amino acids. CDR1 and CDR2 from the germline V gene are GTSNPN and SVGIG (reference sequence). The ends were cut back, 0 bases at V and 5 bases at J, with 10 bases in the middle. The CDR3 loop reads CAWSVSSGETQYF. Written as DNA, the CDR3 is TGTGCCTGGAGTGTCTCCTCGGGGGAGACCCAGTACTTC.

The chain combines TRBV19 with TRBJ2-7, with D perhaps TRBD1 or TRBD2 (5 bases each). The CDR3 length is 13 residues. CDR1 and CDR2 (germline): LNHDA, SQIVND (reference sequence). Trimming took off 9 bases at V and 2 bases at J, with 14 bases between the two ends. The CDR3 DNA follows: TGTGCCAGCGCTCGAGTGGGGGCCTACGAGCAGTACTTC. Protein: CASARVGAYEQYF.

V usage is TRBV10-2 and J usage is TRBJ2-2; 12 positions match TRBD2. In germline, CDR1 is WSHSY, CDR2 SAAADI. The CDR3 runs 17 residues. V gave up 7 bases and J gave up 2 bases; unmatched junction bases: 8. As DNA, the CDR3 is TGCGCCAGCACCGAGAGACTAGCGGGAGCAAACACCGGGGAGCTGTTTTTT. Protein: CASTERLAGANTGELFF.

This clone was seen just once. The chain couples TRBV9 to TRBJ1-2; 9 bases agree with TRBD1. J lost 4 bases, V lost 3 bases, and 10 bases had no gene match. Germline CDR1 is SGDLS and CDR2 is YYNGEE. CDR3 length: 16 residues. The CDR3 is CASSDGTGQGTYGYTF. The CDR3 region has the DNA TGTGCCAGCAGCGATGGCACGGGACAGGGAACCTATGGCTACACCTTC.

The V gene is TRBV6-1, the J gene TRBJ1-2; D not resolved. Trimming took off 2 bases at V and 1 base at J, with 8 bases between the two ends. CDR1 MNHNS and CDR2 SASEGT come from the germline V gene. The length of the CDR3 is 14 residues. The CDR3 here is CASSENTFNYGYTF. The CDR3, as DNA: TGTGCCAGCAGTGAAAACACCTTTAACTATGGCTACACCTTC.

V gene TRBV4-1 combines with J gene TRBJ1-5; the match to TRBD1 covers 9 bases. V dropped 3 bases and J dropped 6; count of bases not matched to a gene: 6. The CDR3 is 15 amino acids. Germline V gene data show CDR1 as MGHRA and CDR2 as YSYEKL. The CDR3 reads CASSHPGTGPQPQHF. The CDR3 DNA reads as TGCGCCAGCAGCCACCCCGGGACAGGGCCTCAGCCCCAGCATTTT.

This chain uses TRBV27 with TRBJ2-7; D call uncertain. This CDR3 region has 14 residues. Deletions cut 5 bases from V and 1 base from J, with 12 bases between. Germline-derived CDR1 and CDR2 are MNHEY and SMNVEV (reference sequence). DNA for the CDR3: TGTGCCAGCAGTCCTCGACAAGCATCCTACGAGCAGTACTTC. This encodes CASSPRQASYEQYF.

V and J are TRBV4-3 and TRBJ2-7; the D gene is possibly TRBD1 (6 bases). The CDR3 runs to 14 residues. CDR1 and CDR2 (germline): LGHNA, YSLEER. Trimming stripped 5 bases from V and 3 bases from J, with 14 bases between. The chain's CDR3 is CASSKRDNYYEQYF. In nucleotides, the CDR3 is TGCGCCAGCAGCAAACGGGACAATTACTACGAGCAGTACTTC.

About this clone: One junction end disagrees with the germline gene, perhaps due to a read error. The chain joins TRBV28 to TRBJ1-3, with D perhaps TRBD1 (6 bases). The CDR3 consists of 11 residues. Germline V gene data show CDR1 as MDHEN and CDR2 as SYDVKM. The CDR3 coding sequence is TGTGCCAGCAGCTCCGACAGGTCCGTGGATTTT. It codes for CASSSDRSVDF.

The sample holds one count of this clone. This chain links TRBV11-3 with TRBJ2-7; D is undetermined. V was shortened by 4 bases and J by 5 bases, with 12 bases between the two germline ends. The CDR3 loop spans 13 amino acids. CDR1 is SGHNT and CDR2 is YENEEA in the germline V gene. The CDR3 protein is CASSYFVSHEQYF. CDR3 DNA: TGTGCCAGCAGCTATTTCGTCAGCCACGAGCAGTACTTC.